Presented here are 20 T cell receptor beta chains from one specimen sequenced in a study of CD8 T cells in ankylosing spondylitis (dated 2017 in TCRdb). Receptor amplification or capture employed 5' RACE. The sequencer was an Illumina HiSeq 2500. TCRdb redid the processing of the public reads, applying fastp at Q25 and MiXCR, and retained in-frame beta chains. CDR3 protein duplicates are merged, each entry listing the most common genes and DNA. The sample table lists around 250,000 distinct CDR3 sequences, roughly 32% of them with a count of one. 4% to 5.5% of the sample belongs to the ten largest clones. The sequenced sample was blood, either unsorted or a sorted T cell fraction (not recorded which). Receptors originate from a male donor with ankylosing spondylitis or in good health (not recorded which).

This chain links TRBV12-3 or TRBV12-4 with TRBJ2-3; D unresolved. V shed 7 bases and J shed 6 bases, with 14 bases lying between them. This CDR3 spans 13 amino acids. CDR3 region: CASNSRTADTQYF. In DNA form, the CDR3 reads TGTGCCAGCAACTCCCGAACGGCGGATACGCAGTATTTT.

This sequence joins TRBV28 and TRBJ2-1; 9 bases agree with TRBD1. The CDR3 has 16 amino acids. The V gene end was trimmed by 6 bases and the J gene end by 9 bases; junction bases not matched to a gene: 15. The germline gives CDR1 MDHEN, CDR2 SYDVKM. The chain's CDR3 is CASRPATGGPGVEQFF. The CDR3 region has the DNA TGTGCCAGCAGGCCAGCCACAGGGGGCCCAGGAGTTGAGCAGTTCTTC. Full variable domain (missing parts from reference TRBV28 and TRBJ2-1): DVKVTQSSRYLVKRTGEKVFLECVQDMDHENMFWYRQDPGLGLRLIYFSYDVKMKEKGDIPEGYSVSREKKERFSLILESASTNQTSMYLCASRPATGGPGVEQFFGPGTRLTVL.

This clonotype has a handful of counts. V usage is TRBV12-3 or TRBV12-4 and J usage is TRBJ2-1; D is ambiguous. The CDR3 spans 15 residues. The ends were cut back, 2 bases at V and 4 bases at J, with 12 bases in the middle. CDR3 protein: CASSLSGTAYNEQFF. CDR3 in DNA: TGTGCCAGCAGTTTATCCGGAACCGCTTACAATGAGCAGTTCTTC.

This clonotype was observed a handful of times. This sequence joins TRBV6-1 and TRBJ2-2; the D gene is possibly TRBD1 (6 bases). The germline CDR1 and CDR2 sequences are MNHNS and SASEGT. This CDR3 region has 16 residues. Trimming stripped 7 bases from V and 5 bases from J, with 20 bases between. The CDR3 nucleotides read TGTGCCAGCACAAAGGGGGTCGGGGTTCGGACCGGGGAGCTGTTTTTT. It codes for CASTKGVGVRTGELFF.

This clonotype turned up a few times. The chain carries TRBV15 and TRBJ1-6; D remains unclear. The CDR3 covers 14 residues. Germline CDR1 and CDR2: LNHNV and YYDKDF (reference sequence). Trimming left V 1 base short and J 4 bases short, with 5 bases between. The CDR3 region is CATSRGAYNSPLHF. In DNA, the CDR3 is TGTGCCACCAGCAGAGGAGCGTATAATTCACCCCTCCACTTT.

This clonotype was observed a few times. As DNA, the CDR3 is TGCAGTGCTTGGTTGGGGGGGGCGCGCGGCAAAAACATTCAGTACTTC. Translating gives CSAWLGGARGKNIQYF. The chain joins TRBV20-1 to TRBJ2-4; a possible D gene is TRBD2 (7 bases). The CDR3 sequence is 16 residues long. V was clipped by 5 bases and J by 3 bases, with 20 bases between them. The germline CDR1 and CDR2 sequences are DFQATT and SNEGSKA (reference sequence).

This clonotype has just one count. The J gene is TRBJ2-1, the V gene TRBV18; D could derive from TRBD1 or TRBD2 (5 bases each). Germline V gene sequence: CDR1 KGHSH, CDR2 LQKENI. The V end lost 1 base, the J end lost 7 bases, and 14 bases lay between the germline ends. This CDR3 has 15 residues. CDR3 bases: TGTGCCAGCTCACCACTCGGGACCGGGTGGAATGAGCAGTTCTTC. Its protein is CASSPLGTGWNEQFF.

The chain has TRBV7-9 and TRBJ2-1; possible D gene TRBD1, 5 bases. With 2 bases removed from V and 5 bases from J, the gap between germline ends came to 13 bases. The CDR3 has 15 amino acids. The V gene's germline CDR1 is SEHNR and CDR2 FQNEAQ (reference sequence). The chain's CDR3 is CASSLSRQSNNEQFF. The CDR3 nucleotides are TGTGCCAGCAGCTTAAGCCGACAGTCAAACAATGAGCAGTTCTTC.

This chain uses TRBV30 with TRBJ2-2; a weak D match, TRBD1 (6 bases). The germline gives CDR1 GTSNPN, CDR2 SVGIG (reference sequence). The CDR3 contains 13 residues. With 4 bases removed from V and 4 bases from J, the gap between germline ends came to 10 bases. In DNA form, the CDR3 reads TGTGCCTGGACAGGGGTTTCCACCGGGGAGCTGTTTTTT. Encoded protein: CAWTGVSTGELFF.

This clonotype came up a few times. This chain connects TRBV10-3 to TRBJ2-3; weak D call: TRBD2 (5 bases). The V gene lost 7 bases and the J gene lost 1 base, with 9 bases spanning the gap. The germline V gene has CDR1 ENHRY and CDR2 SYGVKD. This CDR3 is 13 amino acids long. This chain's CDR3 is CAITSEGTDTQYF. CDR3 DNA sequence: TGTGCCATCACCTCGGAGGGCACAGATACGCAGTATTTT.

The chain combines TRBV15 with TRBJ2-1, with a tentative D call TRBD1 (6 bases). V lost 0 bases, J lost 6 bases, and 12 bases lay in between. Germline-derived CDR1 and CDR2 are LNHNV and YYDKDF (reference sequence). CDR3 length: 15 residues. The CDR3 region has the DNA TGTGCCACCAGCAGAGACCCAGGGGCTAGCAATGAGCAGTTCTTC. Its translation: CATSRDPGASNEQFF.

The chain combines TRBV12-5 with TRBJ1-1; perhaps TRBD1 as D (5 bases). Germline assignment: CDR1 LGHNT and CDR2 FRNRAP. Trimming took off 1 base at V and 4 bases at J, with 13 bases between the two ends. The CDR3 is made up of 15 amino acids. CDR3: CASGLDGGVGTEAFF. The CDR3 DNA follows: TGTGCTAGTGGTTTGGACGGGGGGGTTGGCACTGAAGCTTTCTTT.

Of note for this clonotype: The junction does not match germline at one end; this may be a read error. The chain joins TRBV6-5 to TRBJ2-1, with D hard to call. This CDR3 comprises 13 residues. The V gene's germline CDR1 is MNHEY and CDR2 SVGAGI. The DNA of the CDR3 is TGTGCCAGCAGTTCTTCCCGCAGTCATGACCAGTTCTTC. Protein: CASSSSRSHDQFF.

The chain has TRBV7-9 and TRBJ2-5; tentative D call: TRBD2 (5 bases). This CDR3 contains 13 residues. Per the germline V gene, CDR1 is SEHNR and CDR2 is FQNEAQ (reference sequence). The V gene lost 5 bases and the J gene lost 5 bases, with 12 bases spanning the gap. CDR3 bases: TGTGCCAGCAGCACGGACTCGAGGGAGACCCAGTACTTC. Its protein product is CASSTDSRETQYF. Full variable domain (rest looked up from reference TRBV7-9 and TRBJ2-5): DTGVSQNPRHKITKRGQNVTFRCDPISEHNRLYWYRQTLGQGPEFLTYFQNEAQLEKSRLLSDRFSAERPKGSFSTLEIQRTEQGDSAMYLCASSTDSRETQYFGPGTRLLVL.

This clonotype was counted only a few times. This chain uses TRBV7-2 with TRBJ2-4, with 14 bases that match TRBD2. This CDR3 is 17 amino acids long. J was trimmed by 7 bases and V by 5 bases; bases with no gene match: 10. Germline V gene lookup returns CDR1 SGHTA and CDR2 FQGNSA. CDR3 region: CASSPTSGGAGGNIQYF. CDR3 sequence (DNA): TGTGCCAGCAGCCCGACTAGCGGGGGGGCCGGTGGGAACATTCAGTACTTC.

The chain is built from TRBV6-1 and TRBJ1-1, with D possibly TRBD1 on 5 matching bases. V lost 7 bases to trimming and J lost 2 bases, with 11 bases between them. This CDR3 comprises 13 residues. From germline, CDR1 is MNHNS and CDR2 SASEGT. In DNA, the CDR3 is TGTGCCAGCAAGAGGGACGGCAACACTGAAGCTTTCTTT. Its translation: CASKRDGNTEAFF.

This clonotype showed up just once. V and J are TRBV20-1 and TRBJ2-1; weak D call: TRBD1 (6 bases). This CDR3 comprises 14 residues. Trimming cost V 6 bases and J 4 bases, with 16 bases left between them. CDR1 and CDR2 from the germline V gene are DFQATT and SNEGSKA (reference sequence). CDR3 in amino acids: CSAPTGSEYNEQFF. CDR3 DNA: TGCAGTGCCCCAACAGGGTCGGAGTACAATGAGCAGTTCTTC.

V is TRBV20-1 and J is TRBJ1-1, with 12 bases matching TRBD1. Trimming at V came to 6 bases and at J to 7 bases, leaving 3 bases not matched to a gene. Germline V gene sequence: CDR1 DFQATT, CDR2 SNEGSKA (reference sequence). The CDR3 runs to 12 residues. The CDR3 DNA reads as TGCAGTGCGGGACAGGGGGCCAGTGAAGCTTTCTTT. Translating gives CSAGQGASEAFF.

This clonotype was seen only a few times. The gene calls are TRBV12-3 or TRBV12-4 and TRBJ2-7; maybe TRBD2 (5 bases). Trimming stripped 3 bases from V and 3 bases from J, with 9 bases between. The CDR3 contains 13 residues. The CDR3 region has the DNA TGTGCCAGCAGTTTTCGAGGGAACTACGAGCAGTACTTC. Amino acids: CASSFRGNYEQYF.

This chain's CDR3 is CASGRGLAGSSTDTQYF. The CDR3 coding sequence is TGTGCCAGCGGAAGGGGACTAGCGGGTTCCAGCACAGATACGCAGTATTTT. This rearrangement joins TRBV2 to TRBJ2-3; 12 bases match TRBD2. V gave up 8 bases and J gave up 0 bases; unmatched junction bases: 9. Looked up from germline, CDR1 is SNHLY and CDR2 is FYNNEI. The CDR3 is 17 residues long.